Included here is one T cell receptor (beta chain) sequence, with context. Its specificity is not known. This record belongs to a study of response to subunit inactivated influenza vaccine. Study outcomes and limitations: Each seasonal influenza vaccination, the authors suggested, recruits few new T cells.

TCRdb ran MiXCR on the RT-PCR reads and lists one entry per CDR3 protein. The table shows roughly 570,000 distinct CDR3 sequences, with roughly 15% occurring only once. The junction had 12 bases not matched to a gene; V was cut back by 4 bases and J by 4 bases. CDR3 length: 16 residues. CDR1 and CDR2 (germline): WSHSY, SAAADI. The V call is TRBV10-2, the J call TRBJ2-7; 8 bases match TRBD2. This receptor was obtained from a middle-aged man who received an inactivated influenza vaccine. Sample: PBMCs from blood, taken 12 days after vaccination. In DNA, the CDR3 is TGCGCCAGCAGTGTCAATAGCGGGGCCCCTGGTTACGAGCAGTACTTC. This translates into CASSVNSGAPGYEQYF.